This T cell receptor (beta chain) originates from a study of shared clonotypes between healthy human individuals. About this clone itself: Its antigen is currently unknown. Since a far larger clone is one base different, this is likely a read error. Other DNA sequences in this sample translate to the same CDR3.

Around 90 million PBMCs per unsorted sample were used for genomic DNA. General observations from the study: Deeper or shallower sequencing was expected to change how clonotypes are shared among donors.

Assay runs were performed at deep level. Clones were read by immunoSEQ multiplex PCR, and TCRdb kept only the in-frame ones, dropping some. This table holds 450,000 to 500,000 clones, about 78% found once. The germline gives CDR1 SQVTM, CDR2 ANQGSEA. This CDR3 region has 14 residues. The V segment lost 6 bases and the J segment 8 bases; nucleotides outside the gene matches: 15. The source material was PBMCs. V usage is TRBV29-1 and J usage is TRBJ1-1; 7 bases are a match to TRBD1. This clonotype originated in a woman in her forties in good health. Some clones in this sample may be carry-over from other donors' samples. Here the CDR3 DNA reads TGCAGCGTAGCGAACCGGGACAGCTTTTTAGAAGCTTTCTTT. Protein product: CSVANRDSFLEAFF.